The 14 T cell receptor beta chains listed next were all sequenced from one sample in a study of blood T cell repertoires in COVID-19. Data came from immunoSEQ multiplex PCR; TCRdb stores just in-frame clones and leaves some out. The sample holds approximately 160,000 clones, approximately 84% seen once. Sequencing was performed on peripheral blood. The receptors originated from a man younger than 30 with active or convalescent COVID-19.

This sequence joins TRBV10-2 and TRBJ2-7; D perhaps matches TRBD2 (7 bases). Between the trimmed V and J ends, which lost 4 bases and 2 bases, there was a span of 12 bases. Germline CDR1 and CDR2: WSHSY and SAAADI. The CDR3 contains 14 residues. CDR3 loop: CASSAGGGTYEQYF. CDR3 DNA: TGCGCCAGCAGTGCGGGGGGCGGGACCTACGAGCAGTACTTC.

This chain links TRBV3-1 (or the pseudogene TRBV3-2) with TRBJ1-5, with D uncertain. Trimming pared 1 base from V and 9 bases from J, leaving 10 bases between. The CDR3 has 13 amino acids. Germline CDR1 is LGHDT and CDR2 is YNNKEL (reference sequence). The CDR3, as DNA: TGTGCCAGCAGCCAAGCCCGGGTGCGGCCCCAGCATTTT. This gives the protein CASSQARVRPQHF.

The DNA for the CDR3 is TGTGCCAGCAGTTTTGGGGGCACACCTAACTATGGCTACACCTTC. This translates into CASSFGGTPNYGYTF. The chain uses TRBV28 and TRBJ1-2; D perhaps matches TRBD1 (6 bases). CDR3 length equals 15 residues. Trimming shortened V by 3 bases and J by 0 bases, and 11 bases separated the two germline ends. The germline gives CDR1 MDHEN, CDR2 SYDVKM.

V usage is TRBV7-9 and J usage is TRBJ2-3, with 11 bases that match TRBD2. V lost 7 bases, J lost 5 bases, and 8 bases stayed unmatched. Germline CDR1 is SEHNR and CDR2 is FQNEAQ (reference sequence). The CDR3 sequence is 15 residues long. The CDR3 sequence: CASTQATSGRDTQYF. The CDR3, as DNA: TGTGCCAGCACCCAAGCAACTAGCGGGAGAGATACGCAGTATTTT.

The V and J genes are TRBV12-3 or TRBV12-4 and TRBJ1-1, with D possibly being TRBD1 (5 bases). The CDR3 covers 13 residues. Trimming shortened V by 5 bases and J by 11 bases, and 18 bases separated the two germline ends. The CDR3 DNA reads TGTGCCAGCAGTCCTGAGGCAGGGTTCGGGGCTTTCTTT. Residues: CASSPEAGFGAFF.

The rearrangement uses TRBV4-1 and TRBJ2-3, with 11 positions matching TRBD2. With 0 bases clipped from V and 1 base from J, the junction kept 9 bases outside the gene matches. Germline lookup yields CDR1 MGHRA and CDR2 YSYEKL. This CDR3 contains 19 residues. In DNA form, the CDR3 reads TGCGCCAGCAGCCAAGAAGTGGTAGCGGGGGGGCCTCGCACAGATACGCAGTATTTT. Translated, it gives CASSQEVVAGGPRTDTQYF.

This chain joins TRBV7-2 and TRBJ1-1; possible D gene TRBD1, 5 bases. Trimming shortened V by 4 bases and J by 7 bases, and 13 bases separated the two germline ends. Germline CDR1 is SGHTA and CDR2 is FQGNSA. The CDR3 covers 13 residues. This CDR3 is CASSSRRGGEAFF. Written as DNA, the CDR3 is TGTGCCAGCAGCTCCCGAAGGGGCGGTGAAGCTTTCTTT.

This clone was counted a single time. The chain carries TRBV29-1 and TRBJ2-1, with unresolved D. The CDR3 loop spans 10 amino acids. CDR1 and CDR2 (germline): SQVTM, ANQGSEA. V was trimmed by 5 bases and J by 6 bases, leaving 5 bases between them. CDR3 nucleotide sequence: TGCAGCGTTTCCGGCAATGAGCAGTTCTTC. As protein: CSVSGNEQFF.

The chain has TRBV7-3 and TRBJ2-7; 8 nucleotides match TRBD1. The CDR3 spans 14 residues. The germline CDR1 and CDR2 sequences are SGHTA and FQGTGA. V lost 4 bases to trimming and J lost 0 bases; unmatched junction nucleotides: 2. In nucleotides, the CDR3 is TGTGCCAGCAGCTGGGACAGGTTCTCCTACGAGCAGTACTTC. Protein product: CASSWDRFSYEQYF.

Details on this clone: A junction boundary mismatches the germline segment, possibly from a read error. The chain joins TRBV7-7 to TRBJ1-4; no clear D. The germline CDR1 and CDR2 sequences are SSHAT and FNYEAQ (reference sequence). The CDR3 consists of 15 residues. The CDR3, as DNA: TGTGCTAGCAGCCCACTTGGGATCGGGGATGAAAAACTGTTTTTT. This translates into CASSPLGIGDEKLFF.

This clone was observed once. The chain joins TRBV6-5 to TRBJ1-2; D unresolved. The CDR3 consists of 15 residues. Germline V gives CDR1 MNHEY, CDR2 SVGAGI. V dropped 0 bases and J dropped 8 bases, with 16 bases sitting between them. In DNA, the CDR3 is TGTGCCAGCAGTTACTCTGGAGGGCTCAGTGAGGGCTACACCTTC. This encodes CASSYSGGLSEGYTF.

V usage is TRBV29-1 and J usage is TRBJ2-4; possible D gene TRBD2, 6 bases. V lost 6 bases to trimming and J lost 8 bases, with 14 bases between them. The germline gives CDR1 SQVTM, CDR2 ANQGSEA. There are 12 residues in the CDR3. The CDR3 nucleotides read TGCAGCGTACGGTTCGGGAGCGACATTCAGTACTTC. Its translation is CSVRFGSDIQYF.

The chain combines TRBV7-2 with TRBJ1-4; 8 nucleotides match TRBD1. The CDR3 contains 15 residues. The ends lost 3 bases at V and 8 bases at J; junction bases unmatched: 8. CDR1 SGHTA and CDR2 FQGNSA come from the germline V gene. This CDR3 reads CASSFTDRVGEKLFF. CDR3 coding DNA: TGTGCCAGCAGCTTTACGGACAGGGTTGGGGAAAAACTGTTTTTT.

The CDR3 nucleotides read TGCGCCAGCAGCCAAGACGCGGGACTACTGGGCGAGCAGTACTTC. Amino acids: CASSQDAGLLGEQYF. The chain combines TRBV4-1 with TRBJ2-7, with TRBD2 matching 7 bases. The CDR3 contains 15 residues. J lost 6 bases, V lost 0 bases, and 8 bases had no gene match. Germline lookup yields CDR1 MGHRA and CDR2 YSYEKL.